One and the same sample provided the 13 T cell receptor beta chains below, sequenced in a study of blood T cell repertoires in COVID-19. The repertoire was sequenced with immunoSEQ multiplex PCR; TCRdb's copy has only in-frame clones and lacks some. Here the sample spans some 130,000 clones, around 85% being singletons. Sequencing was done on a sample of peripheral blood. The receptors were sampled from a woman of 80 years or more with acute or convalescent COVID-19.

The rearrangement joins TRBV29-1 to TRBJ2-5, with D tentatively TRBD1 (6 bases). The CDR3 is 13 amino acids. Per the germline V gene, CDR1 is SQVTM and CDR2 is ANQGSEA. V lost 7 bases and J 1 base, leaving 13 bases between the germline ends. CDR3 DNA sequence: TGCAGCGCCGGTACAGGGAGCCAAGAGACCCAGTACTTC. Amino acids: CSAGTGSQETQYF.

The V gene is TRBV5-1, the J gene TRBJ1-2; the D is unclear. The CDR3 has 13 amino acids. V was shortened by 0 bases and J by 5 bases, with 8 bases between the two germline ends. Germline CDR1 SGHRS, CDR2 YFSETQ. CDR3 nucleotides: TGCGCCAGCAGCTTGGCCTCAGGTTATGGCTACACCTTC. It codes for CASSLASGYGYTF.

The chain joins TRBV19 to TRBJ1-5, with 7 bases fitting TRBD1. J was trimmed by 7 bases and V by 4 bases; bases with no gene match: 10. This CDR3 region has 15 residues. CDR1 and CDR2 from the germline V gene are LNHDA and SQIVND (reference sequence). CDR3: CASSTETGKRQPQHF. Written as DNA, the CDR3 is TGTGCCAGTAGTACAGAGACAGGGAAGCGCCAGCCCCAGCATTTT.

The genes are TRBV6-6 and TRBJ1-2, with 8 positions matching TRBD1. Germline V gene lookup returns CDR1 MNHNY and CDR2 SVGAGI (reference sequence). The junction had 4 bases not matched to a gene; V was cut back by 6 bases and J by 4 bases. This CDR3 region has 13 residues. The CDR3 here is CASSPDRGYGYTF. DNA for the CDR3: TGTGCCAGCAGCCCCGACAGGGGCTATGGCTACACCTTC.

J is TRBJ2-7 and V is TRBV6-5; D is perhaps TRBD1 (6 bases). Germline loops: CDR1 MNHEY, CDR2 SVGAGI. With 6 bases removed from V and 5 bases from J, the gap between germline ends came to 17 bases. The CDR3 is 14 amino acids. The CDR3 nucleotides are TGTGCCAGCAGACTACAGGGAGCCGTCGACGAGCAGTACTTC. Translating it yields CASRLQGAVDEQYF.

J is TRBJ2-7 and V is TRBV6-2 or TRBV6-3, with TRBD2 identical over 11 bases. Germline V lookup: CDR1 MNHEY, CDR2 SVGEGT. The length of the CDR3 is 18 residues. Losses at the gene ends were 1 base for V and 2 bases for J; bases not matched to a gene: 10. The CDR3 region has the DNA TGTGCCAGCAGTTACTTACGTGCTAGCGGGAGGTGGACCTACGAGCAGTACTTC. Its translation: CASSYLRASGRWTYEQYF.

V is TRBV30 and J is TRBJ1-2, with a tentative D call TRBD1 (5 bases). The V end lost 1 base, the J end lost 4 bases, and 10 bases lay between the germline ends. The CDR3 consists of 13 residues. Germline CDR1 is GTSNPN and CDR2 is SVGIG (reference sequence). The CDR3 sequence is CAWSGGEGYGYTF. The DNA of the CDR3 is TGTGCCTGGAGTGGGGGGGAGGGCTATGGCTACACCTTC.

This chain joins TRBV13 and TRBJ1-4; TRBD1 aligns across 9 bases. The germline gives CDR1 PRHDT, CDR2 FYEKMQ (reference sequence). Trimming cost V 2 bases and J 6 bases; bases outside gene matches: 1. The CDR3 totals 14 residues. The CDR3 DNA reads TGTGCCAGCAGCTTACGGACAGGGGATGAAAAACTGTTTTTT. This codes for CASSLRTGDEKLFF. Drawing the rest from reference TRBV13 and TRBJ1-4, the complete variable domain is AAGVIQSPRHLIKEKRETATLKCYPIPRHDTVYWYQQGPGQDPQFLISFYEKMQSDKGSIPDRFSAQQFSDYHSELNMSSLELGDSALYFCASSLRTGDEKLFFGSGTQLSVL.

J is TRBJ2-6 and V is TRBV13, with 9 bases matching TRBD1. CDR1 and CDR2 from the germline V gene are PRHDT and FYEKMQ (reference sequence). This CDR3 has 16 amino acids. With V trimmed by 5 bases and J by 0 bases, 2 bases remained unmatched. The CDR3 is CASSRDRASGANVLTF. In nucleotides, the CDR3 is TGTGCCAGCAGCCGGGACAGGGCCTCTGGGGCCAACGTCCTGACTTTC.

This clone has only one observation. The rearrangement uses TRBV11-2 and TRBJ2-5; tentative D call: TRBD2 (5 bases). Per the germline V gene, CDR1 is SGHAT and CDR2 is FQNNGV. Trimming removed 2 bases from V and 2 bases from J, with 15 bases in between. The CDR3 covers 16 residues. The CDR3 loop is CASSLLVGVVQETQYF. CDR3 DNA sequence: TGTGCCAGCAGCTTATTGGTGGGAGTGGTACAAGAGACCCAGTACTTC.

This clone was found once. This chain uses TRBV5-5 with TRBJ1-4; no firm D call. Germline lookup yields CDR1 SGHKS and CDR2 YYEKEE (reference sequence). The length of the CDR3 is 13 residues. V was shortened by 0 bases and J by 3 bases, with 3 bases between the two germline ends. CDR3 amino acids: CASSLAANEKLFF. The CDR3 bases are TGTGCCAGCAGCTTGGCAGCTAATGAAAAACTGTTTTTT. Using reference TRBV5-5 and TRBJ1-4 for the parts outside the CDR3, the full variable domain is DAGVTQSPTHLIKTRGQQVTLRCSPISGHKSVSWYQQVLGQGPQFIFQYYEKEERGRGNFPDRFSARQFPNYSSELNVNALLLGDSALYLCASSLAANEKLFFGSGTQLSVL.

This chain joins TRBV27 and TRBJ1-5; D perhaps matches TRBD1 (5 bases). Germline CDR1 MNHEY, CDR2 SMNVEV (reference sequence). V was clipped by 4 bases and J by 7 bases, with 29 bases between them. The CDR3 extends over 19 amino acids. The CDR3 loop reads CASSSGRGWAGREVQPQHF. In DNA, the CDR3 is TGTGCCAGCAGTTCTGGGCGAGGTTGGGCGGGGCGGGAGGTGCAGCCCCAGCATTTT.

The CDR3 region has the DNA TGTGCCATCCGAGGAGGAACTGAAGCTTTCTTT. Residues: CAIRGGTEAFF. This rearrangement joins TRBV10-3 to TRBJ1-1, with D unclear. This CDR3 has 11 amino acids. Per germline, CDR1 ENHRY and CDR2 SYGVKD. The germline V and J ends were trimmed by 8 bases and 5 bases, with 9 bases remaining between them.